Detailed here is one T cell receptor (beta chain). The data stem from a study of control samples from healthy donors and cancer patients. Measured with immunoSEQ multiplex PCR; TCRdb has only the in-frame clones, and not every one. In the table there are about 120,000 clones, around 94% of which are singletons. The length of the CDR3 is 14 residues. Between the trimmed V and J ends, which lost 5 bases and 1 base, there was a span of 11 bases. Germline CDR1 reads SGHAT; CDR2 reads FQNNGV. Material: PBMCs. The chain employs TRBV11-2 and TRBJ2-5, with D perhaps TRBD2 (5 bases). The TCR originated in a man at least 80 years old with head and neck cancer. The DNA of the CDR3 is TGTGCCAGCAGCCAAGCGGCAACCCAAGAGACCCAGTACTTC. This codes for CASSQAATQETQYF.